Listed below are T cell receptor beta chains from one sample, sequenced in a study of vaccination and CD4 T cells after COVID-19. From the PCR reads, TCRdb called clonotypes with MiXCR, one entry per CDR3 protein. The sample carries 17,000 or so distinct CDR3 sequences, around two fifths recorded once. No antigen has been assigned to these receptors. The source was CD4+ T cells from blood, cultured in vitro, collected before SARS-CoV-2 vaccination. The source is a human donor who had recovered from COVID-19. Both conserved end residues are part of each CDR3. A D gene is named only where the DNA matches it firmly. Expanded clones are given a class, and other clones once, few, many or no size at all.

v_gene,j_gene,abundance,d_gene,CDR3aa,CDR3nt
TRBV28,TRBJ2-5,NA,TRBD2,CASRASGRETQYF,TGTGCCAGCAGGGCTAGCGGGAGGGAGACCCAGTACTTC
TRBV20-1,TRBJ2-3,NA,NA,CSAVRSGDTQYF,TGCAGTGCAGTTAGGTCGGGAGATACGCAGTATTTT
TRBV7-6,TRBJ2-1,NA,TRBD2,CASSLMTSGRYNEQFF,TGTGCCAGCAGCCTAATGACTAGCGGACGATACAATGAGCAGTTCTTC
TRBV7-2,TRBJ1-6,few,TRBD1,CASSPRTGTGGNHNSPLHF,TGTGCCAGCAGCCCCCGAACCGGGACAGGGGGGAATCATAATTCACCCCTCCACTTT
TRBV20-1,TRBJ1-4,NA,NA,CSASGQGGEKLFF,TGCAGTGCTAGTGGGCAGGGAGGGGAAAAACTGTTTTTT
TRBV7-2,TRBJ1-2,NA,NA,CASSFLAGVSYGYTF,TGTGCCAGCAGCTTCCTGGCAGGGGTATCTTATGGCTACACCTTC
TRBV7-2,TRBJ1-1,NA,NA,CASSLEPGAGTEAFF,TGTGCCAGCAGCTTAGAACCGGGGGCGGGCACTGAAGCTTTCTTT
TRBV19,TRBJ2-5,NA,TRBD2,CASSSGTKETQYF,TGTGCCAGTAGTAGCGGGACTAAAGAGACCCAGTACTTC
TRBV19,TRBJ1-5,NA,TRBD1,CAVNRGRNQPQHF,TGTGCCGTAAACAGGGGGCGAAATCAGCCCCAGCATTTT
TRBV7-8,TRBJ2-2,NA,NA,CASSLAPTGATGELFF,TGTGCCAGCAGCTTAGCGCCAACGGGAGCCACCGGGGAGCTGTTTTTT
TRBV6-1,TRBJ2-3,few,TRBD1,CASSRLPGQGADTQYF,TGTGCCAGCAGCCGATTACCGGGACAGGGGGCAGATACGCAGTATTTT
TRBV12-3/TRBV12-4,TRBJ1-2,NA,TRBD1,CASSLSGGSYGYTF,TGTGCCAGCAGTTTGTCAGGGGGCTCCTATGGCTACACCTTC
TRBV10-2,TRBJ1-5,NA,NA,CASTRDRTNQPQHF,TGCGCCAGCACCCGAGACAGGACCAATCAGCCCCAGCATTTT
TRBV29-1,TRBJ1-5,NA,NA,CSVEGGPGQPQHF,TGCAGCGTTGAAGGGGGGCCGGGTCAGCCCCAGCATTTT
TRBV4-2,TRBJ1-2,NA,NA,CASSQDEGLYGYTF,TGTGCCAGCAGCCAAGATGAGGGCCTCTATGGCTACACCTTC
TRBV24-1,TRBJ2-1,few,NA,CATSDDPGVNEQFF,TGTGCCACCAGTGATGACCCCGGGGTCAATGAGCAGTTCTTC
TRBV20-1,TRBJ2-7,NA,NA,CSARNNYEQYF,TGCAGTGCTAGAAACAACTACGAGCAGTACTTC
TRBV6-2/TRBV6-3,TRBJ2-7,few,NA,CASSYSRGVEQYF,TGTGCCAGCAGTTACTCGAGGGGGGTCGAGCAGTACTTC
TRBV6-1,TRBJ1-3,once,TRBD1,CASAVTGGAGGSGNTIYF,TGTGCCAGCGCCGTAACAGGGGGCGCAGGGGGCTCTGGAAACACCATATATTTT
TRBV7-3,TRBJ2-3,few,NA,CASSGQAADTQYF,TGTGCCAGCTCGGGGCAAGCGGCAGATACGCAGTATTTT
TRBV15,TRBJ2-5,NA,NA,CATSRDPGSSSNGAQYF,TGTGCCACCAGCAGAGATCCGGGCAGCTCCTCCAATGGGGCCCAGTACTTC
TRBV28,TRBJ2-1,few,NA,CASSFGGGQFF,TGTGCCAGCAGTTTCGGGGGCGGGCAGTTCTTC
TRBV7-8,TRBJ1-1,NA,NA,CASSLTAGATEAFF,TGTGCCAGCAGCTTAACCGCAGGGGCCACTGAAGCTTTCTTT
TRBV20-1,TRBJ1-2,few,NA,CSARDLVRNYGYTF,TGCAGTGCTAGAGATTTAGTCAGGAACTATGGCTACACCTTC
TRBV7-2,TRBJ2-5,few,TRBD2,CASSPTGTSGNLKTQYF,TGTGCCAGCAGCCCCACCGGGACTAGCGGGAACCTGAAGACCCAGTACTTC
TRBV27,TRBJ1-2,NA,TRBD1,CASSFSQDRGNYGYTF,TGTGCCAGCAGTTTCTCCCAGGACAGGGGCAACTATGGCTACACCTTC
TRBV6-1,TRBJ1-3,few,NA,CASSVDSGNTIYF,TGTGCCAGCAGTGTGGACAGTGGAAACACCATATATTTT
TRBV25-1,TRBJ1-1,NA,TRBD1,CATKHRGYTEAFF,TGTGCTACTAAACACAGGGGGTACACTGAAGCTTTCTTT
TRBV28,TRBJ2-2,NA,TRBD1,CASTLVGQGAGELFF,TGTGCCAGCACCCTTGTGGGACAGGGGGCCGGGGAGCTGTTTTTT
TRBV2,TRBJ2-5,NA,NA,CASSPDLGETQYF,TGTGCCAGCAGCCCTGACCTGGGGGAGACCCAGTACTTC
TRBV20-1,TRBJ2-1,NA,NA,CSAAGPTGDEQFF,TGCAGTGCTGCGGGACCCACAGGCGATGAGCAGTTCTTC
TRBV6-2/TRBV6-3,TRBJ2-7,NA,NA,CASSLRRHSYEQYF,TGTGCCAGCAGCTTGAGACGGCACTCCTACGAGCAGTACTTC